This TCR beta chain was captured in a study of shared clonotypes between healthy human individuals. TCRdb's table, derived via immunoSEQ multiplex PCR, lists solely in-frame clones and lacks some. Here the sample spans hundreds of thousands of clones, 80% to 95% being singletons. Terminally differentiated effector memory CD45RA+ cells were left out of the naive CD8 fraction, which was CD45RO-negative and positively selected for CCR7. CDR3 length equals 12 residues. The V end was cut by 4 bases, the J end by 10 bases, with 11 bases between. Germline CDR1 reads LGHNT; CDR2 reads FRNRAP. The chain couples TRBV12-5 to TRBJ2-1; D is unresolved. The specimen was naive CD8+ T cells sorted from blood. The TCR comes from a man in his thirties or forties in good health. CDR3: CASGSDHREQFF. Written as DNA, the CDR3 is TGTGCTAGTGGTTCTGATCACCGGGAGCAGTTCTTC.